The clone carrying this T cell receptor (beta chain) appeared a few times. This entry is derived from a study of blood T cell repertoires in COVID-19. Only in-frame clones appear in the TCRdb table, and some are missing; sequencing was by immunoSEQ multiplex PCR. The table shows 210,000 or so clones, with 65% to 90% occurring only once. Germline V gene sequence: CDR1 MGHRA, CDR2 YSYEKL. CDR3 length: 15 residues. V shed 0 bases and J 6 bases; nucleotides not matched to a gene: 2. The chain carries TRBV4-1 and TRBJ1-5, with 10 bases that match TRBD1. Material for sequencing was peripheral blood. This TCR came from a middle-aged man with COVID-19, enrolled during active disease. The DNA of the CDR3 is TGCGCCAGCAGCCAAGAGGGACAGGGGTTTCAGCCCCAGCATTTT. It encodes CASSQEGQGFQPQHF.